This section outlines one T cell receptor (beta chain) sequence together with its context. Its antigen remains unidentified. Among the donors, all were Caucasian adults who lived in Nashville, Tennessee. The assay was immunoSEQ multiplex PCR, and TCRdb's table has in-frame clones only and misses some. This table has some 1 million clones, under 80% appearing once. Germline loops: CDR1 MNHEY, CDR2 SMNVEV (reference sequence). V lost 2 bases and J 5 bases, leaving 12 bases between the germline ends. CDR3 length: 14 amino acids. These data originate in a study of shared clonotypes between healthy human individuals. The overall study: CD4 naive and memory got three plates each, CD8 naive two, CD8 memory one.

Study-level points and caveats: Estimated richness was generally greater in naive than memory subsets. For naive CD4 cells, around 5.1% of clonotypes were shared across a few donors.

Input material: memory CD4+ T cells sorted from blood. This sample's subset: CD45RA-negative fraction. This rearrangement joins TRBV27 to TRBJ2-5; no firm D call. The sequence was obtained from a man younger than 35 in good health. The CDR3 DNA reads TGTGCCAGCAGTTTACAGGTGAACCGGGAGACCCAGTACTTC. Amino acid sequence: CASSLQVNRETQYF.